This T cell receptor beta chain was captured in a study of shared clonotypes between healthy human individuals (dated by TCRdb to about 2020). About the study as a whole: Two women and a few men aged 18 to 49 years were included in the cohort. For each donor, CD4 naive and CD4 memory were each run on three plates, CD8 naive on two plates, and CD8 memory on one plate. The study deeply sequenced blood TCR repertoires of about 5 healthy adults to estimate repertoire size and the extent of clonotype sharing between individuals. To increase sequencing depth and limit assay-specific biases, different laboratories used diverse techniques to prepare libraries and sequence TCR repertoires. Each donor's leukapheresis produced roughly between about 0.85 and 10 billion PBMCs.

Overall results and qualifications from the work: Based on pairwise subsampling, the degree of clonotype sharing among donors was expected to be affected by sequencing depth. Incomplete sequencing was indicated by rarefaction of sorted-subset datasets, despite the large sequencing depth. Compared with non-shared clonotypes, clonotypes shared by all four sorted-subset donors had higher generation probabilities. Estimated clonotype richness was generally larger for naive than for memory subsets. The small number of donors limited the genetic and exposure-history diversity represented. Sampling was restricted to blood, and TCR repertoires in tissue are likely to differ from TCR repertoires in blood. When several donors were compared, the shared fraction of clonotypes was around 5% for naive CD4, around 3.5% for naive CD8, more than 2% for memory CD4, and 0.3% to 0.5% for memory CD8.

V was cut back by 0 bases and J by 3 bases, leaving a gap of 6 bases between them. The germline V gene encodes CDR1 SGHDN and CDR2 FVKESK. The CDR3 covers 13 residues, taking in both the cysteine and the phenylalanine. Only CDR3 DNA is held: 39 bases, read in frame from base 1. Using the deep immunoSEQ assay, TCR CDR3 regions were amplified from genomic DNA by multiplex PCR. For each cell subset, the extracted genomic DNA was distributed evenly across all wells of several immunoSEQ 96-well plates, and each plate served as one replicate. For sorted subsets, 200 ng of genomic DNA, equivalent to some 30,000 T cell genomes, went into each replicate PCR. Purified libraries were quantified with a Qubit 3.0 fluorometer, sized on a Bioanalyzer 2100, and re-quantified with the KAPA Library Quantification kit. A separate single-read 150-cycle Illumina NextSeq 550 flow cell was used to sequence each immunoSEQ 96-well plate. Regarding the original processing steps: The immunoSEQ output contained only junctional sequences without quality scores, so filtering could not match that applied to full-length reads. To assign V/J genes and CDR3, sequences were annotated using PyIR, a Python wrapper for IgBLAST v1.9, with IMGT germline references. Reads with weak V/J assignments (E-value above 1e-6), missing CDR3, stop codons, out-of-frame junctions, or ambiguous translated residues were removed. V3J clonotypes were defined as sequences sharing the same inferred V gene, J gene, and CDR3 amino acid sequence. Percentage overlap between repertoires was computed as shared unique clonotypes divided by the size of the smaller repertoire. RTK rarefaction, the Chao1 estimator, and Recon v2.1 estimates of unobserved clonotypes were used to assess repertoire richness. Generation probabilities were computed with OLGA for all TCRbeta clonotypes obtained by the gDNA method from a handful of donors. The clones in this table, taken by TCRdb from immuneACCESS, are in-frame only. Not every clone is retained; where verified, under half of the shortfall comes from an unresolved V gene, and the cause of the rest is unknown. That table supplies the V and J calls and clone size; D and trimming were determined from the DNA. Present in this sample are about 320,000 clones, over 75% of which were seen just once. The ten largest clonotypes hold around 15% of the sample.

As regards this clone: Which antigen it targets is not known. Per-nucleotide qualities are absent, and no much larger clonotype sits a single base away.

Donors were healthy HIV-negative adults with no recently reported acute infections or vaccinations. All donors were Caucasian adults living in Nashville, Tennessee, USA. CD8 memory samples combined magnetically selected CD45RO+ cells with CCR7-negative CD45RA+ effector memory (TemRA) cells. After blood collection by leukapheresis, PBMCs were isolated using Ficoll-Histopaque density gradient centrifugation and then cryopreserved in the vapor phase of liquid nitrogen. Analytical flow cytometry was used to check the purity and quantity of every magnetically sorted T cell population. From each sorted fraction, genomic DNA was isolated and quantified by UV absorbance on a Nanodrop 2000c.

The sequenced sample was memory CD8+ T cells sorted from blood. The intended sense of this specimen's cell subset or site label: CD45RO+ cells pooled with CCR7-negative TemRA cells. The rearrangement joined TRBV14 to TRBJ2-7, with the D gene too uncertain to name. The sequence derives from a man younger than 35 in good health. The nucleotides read TGTGCCAGCAGCCAAGACGGCATCTACGAGCAGTACTTC. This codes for CASSQDGIYEQYF.